This T cell receptor (beta chain) is from a study of Ad26.COV2.S vaccination and SARS-CoV-2 variants. Turning to this clone: Its antigen is unidentified.

Study-level results: Overall T cell responses may have been underestimated by the analyses of TCR breadth and depth.

This table comes from immunoSEQ multiplex PCR, and its TCRdb copy is limited to in-frame clones, with some not included. The data contain hundreds of thousands of clones, more than 80% of them singletons. The length of the CDR3 is 16 residues. V was pared by 4 bases and J by 1 base, with 16 bases between. Per the germline V gene, CDR1 is SGHNT and CDR2 is YYREEE (reference sequence). As for treatment: around 19 received Ad26.COV2.S at low or high dose, single or two shots; roughly 5 received placebo; per-sample allocation not given. Repertoires come from day 63 after the first vaccine or placebo injection.

The origin of this receptor is a person between 18 and 60 years old who received the Ad26.COV2.S COVID-19 vaccine or a placebo. V and J are TRBV5-4 and TRBJ2-3; the D gene is possibly TRBD1 (7 bases). The source was peripheral blood, collected in a trial of Ad26.COV2.S vaccine versus placebo. The CDR3, as DNA: TGTGCCAGCAGCGGCGGAGGGGGCCCGGGCACAGATACGCAGTATTTT. This sequence encodes CASSGGGGPGTDTQYF.